The next 29 T cell receptor beta chains were all read from a single sample in a study of CD8 T cells in Susac syndrome (dated 2019 in TCRdb). The receptor library was made with the immunoSEQ multiplex PCR assay. RNA was extracted with the RNeasy kit and about 0.45 to 1 ug was reverse transcribed using random hexamers. TCRdb itself trimmed the public reads at Q25 with fastp, ran MiXCR and retained productive beta chains. Rows merge per CDR3 protein into single entries with the most common DNA and genes. This sample comprises roughly 130,000 distinct CDR3 sequences, 90% to 95% of them detected only once. Together, the top ten hold more than 0.095% of the sample. What was sequenced was CD4+ T cells from PBMCs. The receptors here all came from a human donor in good health.

J is TRBJ1-1 and V is TRBV29-1; D unresolved. Trimming stripped 3 bases from V and 4 bases from J, with 12 bases between. The CDR3 contains 13 residues. Germline V gives CDR1 SQVTM, CDR2 ANQGSEA. CDR3 residues: CSVDTGGATEAFF. CDR3 sequence (DNA): TGCAGCGTTGATACGGGAGGAGCCACTGAAGCTTTCTTT.

The chain is built from TRBV2 and TRBJ2-2; D remains ambiguous. V was cut by 4 bases and J by 5 bases, with 11 bases left in between. The CDR3 totals 14 residues. The germline gives CDR1 SNHLY, CDR2 FYNNEI. The CDR3 DNA reads TGTGCCAGCAGTGGAACAGTTCTTACCGGGGAGCTGTTTTTT. It codes for CASSGTVLTGELFF. The full variable domain, its missing parts supplied by reference TRBV2 and TRBJ2-2, is EPEVTQTPSHQVTQMGQEVILRCVPISNHLYFYWYRQILGQKVEFLVSFYNNEISEKSEIFDDQFSVERPDGSNFTLKIRSTKLEDSAMYFCASSGTVLTGELFFGEGSRLTVL.

V is TRBV19 and J is TRBJ1-2; D gene unclear. Per germline, CDR1 LNHDA and CDR2 SQIVND (reference sequence). V lost 3 bases and J 5 bases, leaving 7 bases between the germline ends. The length of the CDR3 is 12 residues. The CDR3 nucleotides are TGTGCCAGTAGTATTCGGGATTATGGCTACACCTTC. It codes for CASSIRDYGYTF.

The chain is built from TRBV5-4 and TRBJ2-3; 8 bases fit TRBD2. The CDR3 has 15 residues. Trimming removed 4 bases from V and 6 bases from J; junction bases left unmatched: 10. CDR1 and CDR2 from the germline V gene are SGHNT and YYREEE (reference sequence). This CDR3 is CASSDKRESQDTQYF. The CDR3 coding sequence is TGTGCCAGCAGCGATAAGCGGGAGTCCCAGGATACGCAGTATTTT.

V and J are TRBV27 and TRBJ1-5; D is possibly TRBD1 (6 bases). This CDR3 has 15 residues. Germline V gives CDR1 MNHEY, CDR2 SMNVEV (reference sequence). V was pared by 4 bases and J by 4 bases, with 14 bases between. This CDR3 reads CASSSRGGVNQPQHF. Written as DNA, the CDR3 is TGTGCCAGCAGTTCCCGAGGGGGGGTAAATCAGCCCCAGCATTTT.

CDR3 loop: CASSPTGGLTEAFF. CDR3 nucleotide sequence: TGTGCCAGCTCTCCCACAGGGGGCTTGACTGAAGCTTTCTTT. The rearrangement links TRBV18 to TRBJ1-1; 9 bases match TRBD1. Looked up from germline, CDR1 is KGHSH and CDR2 is LQKENI. This CDR3 comprises 14 residues. V shed 6 bases and J 5 bases; nucleotides not matched to a gene: 7.

This chain connects TRBV18 to TRBJ2-2, with D perhaps matching TRBD1 (5 bases). The V end was cut by 3 bases, the J end by 7 bases, with 15 bases between. The CDR3 has 15 residues. CDR1 KGHSH and CDR2 LQKENI come from the germline V gene. This CDR3 reads CASSPAGREVGELFF. The CDR3, as DNA: TGTGCCAGCTCACCGGCTGGCAGGGAAGTCGGGGAGCTGTTTTTT.

This clonotype was seen a single time. The chain recombines TRBV28 with TRBJ1-5; D might be TRBD1 (6 bases). The CDR3 spans 13 residues. V gave up 5 bases and J gave up 7 bases, with 12 bases separating them. CDR1 and CDR2 from the germline V gene are MDHEN and SYDVKM. The CDR3 region is CASSPYRVQPQHF. The CDR3 region has the DNA TGTGCCAGCAGTCCTTACAGGGTCCAGCCCCAGCATTTT.

The chain links TRBV4-2 to TRBJ2-7, with a weak D call TRBD2 (6 bases). This CDR3 spans 16 amino acids. V lost 3 bases, J lost 1 base, and 16 bases lay in between. From germline, CDR1 is LGHNA and CDR2 YNFKEQ. CDR3 sequence: CASSHPRDGGSYEQYF. The CDR3 DNA reads as TGTGCCAGCAGCCACCCCCGAGACGGGGGTTCCTACGAGCAGTACTTC.

A single count supports this clonotype. The genes are TRBV7-2 and TRBJ2-7, with D unresolved. This CDR3 comprises 12 residues. Germline values: CDR1 SGHTA, CDR2 FQGNSA. V dropped 5 bases and J dropped 4 bases, with 9 bases sitting between them. DNA of the CDR3: TGTGCCAGCAGCATACCCAGTTACGAGCAGTACTTC. It yields the protein CASSIPSYEQYF.

The V and J genes are TRBV2 and TRBJ2-1; 14 nucleotides align to TRBD2. This CDR3 is 16 amino acids long. Germline-derived CDR1 and CDR2 are SNHLY and FYNNEI. V lost 6 bases to trimming and J lost 8 bases; unmatched junction nucleotides: 9. In DNA, the CDR3 is TGTGCCAGCAGGGCCGGGACTAGCGGGAGCGCCGATGAGCAGTTCTTC. Amino acids: CASRAGTSGSADEQFF.

The rearrangement links TRBV28 to TRBJ2-5; a weak D match, TRBD2 (6 bases). Trimming cost V 2 bases and J 1 base, with 11 bases left between them. The germline V gene encodes CDR1 MDHEN and CDR2 SYDVKM. The CDR3 has 15 amino acids. The CDR3 DNA follows: TGTGCCAGCAGTTTAACGGGAGTGCTCCAAGAGACCCAGTACTTC. Its translation: CASSLTGVLQETQYF.

The J gene is TRBJ2-1, the V gene TRBV12-3 or TRBV12-4; a possible D gene is TRBD1 (8 bases). Between the trimmed V and J ends, which lost 5 bases and 6 bases, there was a span of 20 bases. The CDR3 length is 16 residues. CDR3 region: CASSGQGGELANEQFF. DNA for the CDR3: TGTGCCAGCAGTGGACAGGGAGGGGAACTGGCCAATGAGCAGTTCTTC.

V and J are TRBV5-4 and TRBJ2-5; no reliable D call. V lost 4 bases, J lost 5 bases, and 12 bases lay in between. This CDR3 comprises 13 residues. Germline V gene lookup returns CDR1 SGHNT and CDR2 YYREEE (reference sequence). CDR3 loop: CASSPSGSETQYF. DNA of the CDR3: TGTGCCAGCAGCCCCTCCGGAAGTGAGACCCAGTACTTC.

The rearrangement links TRBV3-1 to TRBJ1-2; TRBD1 might be the D (6 bases). This CDR3 spans 15 amino acids. V was clipped by 4 bases and J by 5 bases, with 17 bases between them. Germline CDR1 is LGHDT and CDR2 is YNNKEL (reference sequence). CDR3 DNA: TGTGCCAGCAGCCCGATGGCGGGGGCAAAATATGGCTACACCTTC. Residues: CASSPMAGAKYGYTF.

This clonotype appeared a single time. The chain couples TRBV5-1 to TRBJ2-7; D uncertain. V dropped 4 bases and J dropped 0 bases, with 17 bases sitting between them. This CDR3 is built from 16 residues. Per germline, CDR1 SGHRS and CDR2 YFSETQ. CDR3 loop: CASSPGLGSVSYEQYF. CDR3 DNA sequence: TGCGCCAGCAGCCCCGGTTTAGGCTCGGTCTCCTACGAGCAGTACTTC.

The rearrangement links TRBV7-2 to TRBJ2-1; 7 bases line up with TRBD1. This CDR3 is 15 amino acids long. CDR1 is SGHTA, CDR2 FQGNSA, per germline. V lost 5 bases to trimming and J lost 1 base; unmatched junction nucleotides: 5. This CDR3 is CASSPNRGSYNEQFF. The CDR3 DNA reads as TGTGCCAGCAGCCCCAACAGGGGTTCCTACAATGAGCAGTTCTTC.

J is TRBJ2-2 and V is TRBV5-1; D is undetermined. The V and J ends lost 1 base and 3 bases respectively, with 10 bases between them. The CDR3 runs 15 residues. CDR1 SGHRS and CDR2 YFSETQ come from the germline V gene. The CDR3 loop reads CASSLKAPDTGELFF. The CDR3 DNA sequence: TGCGCCAGCAGCTTGAAAGCTCCCGACACCGGGGAGCTGTTTTTT.

The chain recombines TRBV18 with TRBJ2-1; the match to TRBD1 covers 11 bases. The CDR3 runs 16 residues. In germline, CDR1 is KGHSH, CDR2 LQKENI. V shed 0 bases and J 3 bases; nucleotides not matched to a gene: 1. The CDR3 sequence is CASSPPGQGDYNEQFF. CDR3 DNA sequence: TGTGCCAGCTCACCACCGGGACAGGGGGACTACAATGAGCAGTTCTTC.

The chain employs TRBV6-5 and TRBJ2-3; perhaps TRBD2 as D (6 bases). CDR1 is MNHEY, CDR2 SVGAGI, per germline. The CDR3 loop spans 12 amino acids. The V gene lost 5 bases and the J gene lost 5 bases, with 8 bases spanning the gap. CDR3 bases: TGTGCCAGCAGTCAAGCGGGAGATACGCAGTATTTT. Translated, it gives CASSQAGDTQYF.

The chain joins TRBV23-1 to TRBJ2-2; D not certain. TRBV23-1 is noted as an ORF with a role that remains uncertain. V was shortened by 6 bases and J by 2 bases, with 19 bases between the two germline ends. This CDR3 has 17 residues. The CDR3 spells CASRQISKGENTGELFF. In DNA form, the CDR3 reads TGCGCCAGCAGACAAATCTCTAAGGGCGAAAACACCGGGGAGCTGTTTTTT.

In this sample, this clonotype turned up once. V gene TRBV29-1 combines with J gene TRBJ2-3; 9 bases line up with TRBD2. This CDR3 is built from 15 residues. CDR1 is SQVTM and CDR2 is ANQGSEA in the germline V gene. The junction had 6 bases not matched to a gene; V was cut back by 3 bases and J by 2 bases. The CDR3 region has the DNA TGCAGCGTTGAGGGGACTAGCAGAAACACAGATACGCAGTATTTT. The encoded protein is CSVEGTSRNTDTQYF.

The chain joins TRBV6-1 to TRBJ1-1; 10 bases align to TRBD1. This CDR3 has 18 residues. Germline CDR1 reads MNHNS; CDR2 reads SASEGT. Unmatched junction bases numbered 14, after V lost 6 bases and J lost 1 base. CDR3 amino acids: CASSPYRQGAPKNTEAFF. The DNA of the CDR3 is TGTGCCAGCAGCCCCTATAGACAGGGGGCACCTAAGAACACTGAAGCTTTCTTT.

This clonotype was picked up one time. The genes are TRBV4-1 and TRBJ1-1, with a possible D match to TRBD1 (5 bases). V was clipped by 0 bases and J by 7 bases, with 15 bases between them. The V gene's germline CDR1 is MGHRA and CDR2 YSYEKL. The CDR3 runs 15 residues. The CDR3 loop reads CASSQEGRDGGEAFF. CDR3 nucleotide sequence: TGCGCCAGCAGCCAAGAGGGCAGGGACGGGGGTGAAGCTTTCTTT.

The chain has TRBV7-9 and TRBJ2-7, with 8 bases lining up with TRBD1. Losses at the gene ends were 7 bases for V and 6 bases for J; bases not matched to a gene: 20. The CDR3 spans 17 residues. Germline lookup yields CDR1 SEHNR and CDR2 FQNEAQ (reference sequence). The DNA of the CDR3 is TGTGCCAGCATCTCGACAGGGGAAAACTTCCGGCGTTCCGAGCAGTACTTC. Amino acid sequence: CASISTGENFRRSEQYF.

V and J are TRBV27 and TRBJ2-7; D gene ambiguous. Germline assignment: CDR1 MNHEY and CDR2 SMNVEV (reference sequence). The CDR3 is 11 residues long. Trimming pared 7 bases from V and 5 bases from J, leaving 9 bases between. CDR3 DNA sequence: TGTGCCAGCAAACAGCTGAACGAGCAGTACTTC. Its protein product is CASKQLNEQYF.

The chain couples TRBV5-6 to TRBJ1-2; 8 nucleotides agree with TRBD1. V dropped 4 bases and J dropped 2; count of bases not matched to a gene: 7. CDR3 size: 15 residues. Germline V gives CDR1 SGHDT, CDR2 YYEEEE. CDR3 in amino acids: CASSPPGQVNYGYTF. The CDR3 nucleotides are TGTGCCAGCAGCCCACCGGGACAGGTCAACTATGGCTACACCTTC.

V gene TRBV29-1 combines with J gene TRBJ2-7; tentatively, D is TRBD1 (6 bases). The CDR3 is made up of 13 amino acids. CDR1 is SQVTM and CDR2 is ANQGSEA in the germline V gene. Trimming removed 4 bases at V and 3 bases at J, with 13 bases between. The CDR3: CSVGGQYLYEQYF. The DNA for the CDR3 is TGCAGCGTTGGAGGACAGTACCTCTACGAGCAGTACTTC.

This clonotype was detected once. The chain has TRBV28 and TRBJ1-2; no firm D call. V was trimmed by 3 bases and J by 8 bases, leaving 10 bases between them. This CDR3 comprises 12 residues. Germline CDR1 is MDHEN and CDR2 is SYDVKM. CDR3: CASSFLGRGYTF. The DNA of the CDR3 is TGTGCCAGCAGTTTTCTGGGCCGCGGCTACACCTTC.